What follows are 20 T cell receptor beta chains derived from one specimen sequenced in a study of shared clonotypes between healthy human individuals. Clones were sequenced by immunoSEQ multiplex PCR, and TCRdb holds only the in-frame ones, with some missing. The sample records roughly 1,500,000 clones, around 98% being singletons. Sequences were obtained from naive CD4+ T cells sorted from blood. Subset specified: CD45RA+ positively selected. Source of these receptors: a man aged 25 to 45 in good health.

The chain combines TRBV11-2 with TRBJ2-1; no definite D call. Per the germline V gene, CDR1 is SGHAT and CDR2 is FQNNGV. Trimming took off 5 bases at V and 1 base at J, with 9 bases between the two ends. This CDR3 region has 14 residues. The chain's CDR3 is CASSVQSSYNEQFF. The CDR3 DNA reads TGTGCCAGCAGCGTGCAAAGTTCCTACAATGAGCAGTTCTTC.

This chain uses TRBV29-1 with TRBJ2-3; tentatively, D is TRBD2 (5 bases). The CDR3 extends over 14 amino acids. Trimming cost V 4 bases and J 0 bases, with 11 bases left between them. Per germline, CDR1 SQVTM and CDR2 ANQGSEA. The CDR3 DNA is TGCAGCGTTGTGCGGGCGACTAGCACAGATACGCAGTATTTT. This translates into CSVVRATSTDTQYF.

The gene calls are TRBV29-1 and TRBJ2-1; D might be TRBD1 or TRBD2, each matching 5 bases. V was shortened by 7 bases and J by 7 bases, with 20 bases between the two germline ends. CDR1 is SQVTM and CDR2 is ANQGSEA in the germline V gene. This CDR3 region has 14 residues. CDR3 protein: CSAWKPGAGNEQFF. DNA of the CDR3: TGCAGCGCCTGGAAACCCGGGGCTGGGAATGAGCAGTTCTTC.

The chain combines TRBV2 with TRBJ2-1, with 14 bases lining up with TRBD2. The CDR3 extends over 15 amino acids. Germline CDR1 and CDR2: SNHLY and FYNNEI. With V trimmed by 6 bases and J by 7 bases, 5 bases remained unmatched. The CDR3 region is CASSGGLAGVNEQFF. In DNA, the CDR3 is TGTGCCAGCAGCGGGGGACTAGCGGGAGTGAATGAGCAGTTCTTC.

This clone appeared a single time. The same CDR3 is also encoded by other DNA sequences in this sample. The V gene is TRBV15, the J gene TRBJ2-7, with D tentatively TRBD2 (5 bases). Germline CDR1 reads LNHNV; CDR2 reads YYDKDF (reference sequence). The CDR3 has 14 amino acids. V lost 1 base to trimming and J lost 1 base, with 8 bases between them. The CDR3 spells CATSRGGGSYEQYF. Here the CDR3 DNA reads TGTGCCACCAGCAGAGGTGGCGGGTCCTACGAGCAGTACTTC.

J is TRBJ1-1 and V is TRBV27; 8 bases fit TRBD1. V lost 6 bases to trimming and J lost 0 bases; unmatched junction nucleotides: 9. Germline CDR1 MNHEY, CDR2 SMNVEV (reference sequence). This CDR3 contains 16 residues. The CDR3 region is CASRLRGTGLNTEAFF. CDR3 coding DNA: TGTGCCAGCAGGTTAAGGGGGACAGGCCTGAACACTGAAGCTTTCTTT.

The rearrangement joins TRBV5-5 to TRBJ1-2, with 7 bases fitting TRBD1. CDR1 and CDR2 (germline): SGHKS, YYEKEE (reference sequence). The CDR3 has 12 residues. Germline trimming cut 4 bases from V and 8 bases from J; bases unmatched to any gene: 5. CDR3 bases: TGTGCCAGCAGCCCGGGACAGTTGGGCTACACCTTC. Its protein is CASSPGQLGYTF. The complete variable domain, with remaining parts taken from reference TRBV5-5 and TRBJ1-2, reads DAGVTQSPTHLIKTRGQQVTLRCSPISGHKSVSWYQQVLGQGPQFIFQYYEKEERGRGNFPDRFSARQFPNYSSELNVNALLLGDSALYLCASSPGQLGYTFGSGTRLTVV.

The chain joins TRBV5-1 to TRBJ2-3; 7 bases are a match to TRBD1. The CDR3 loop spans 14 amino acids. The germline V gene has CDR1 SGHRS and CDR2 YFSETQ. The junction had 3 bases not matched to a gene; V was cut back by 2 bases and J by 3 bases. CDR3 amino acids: CASSLQQGTDTQYF. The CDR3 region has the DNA TGCGCCAGCAGCTTACAACAGGGGACAGATACGCAGTATTTT.

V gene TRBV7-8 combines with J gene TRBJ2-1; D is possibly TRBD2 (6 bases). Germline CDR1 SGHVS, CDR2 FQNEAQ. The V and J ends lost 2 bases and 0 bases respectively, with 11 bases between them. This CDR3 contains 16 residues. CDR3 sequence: CASSLRGRGSYNEQFF. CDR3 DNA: TGTGCCAGCAGCTTACGCGGGCGGGGCTCCTACAATGAGCAGTTCTTC.

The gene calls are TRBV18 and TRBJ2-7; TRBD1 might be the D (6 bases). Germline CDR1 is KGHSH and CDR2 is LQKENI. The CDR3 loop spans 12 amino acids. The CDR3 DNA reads TGTGCTGGGGGCGTCTCCTCCTACGAGCAGTACTTC. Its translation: CAGGVSSYEQYF.

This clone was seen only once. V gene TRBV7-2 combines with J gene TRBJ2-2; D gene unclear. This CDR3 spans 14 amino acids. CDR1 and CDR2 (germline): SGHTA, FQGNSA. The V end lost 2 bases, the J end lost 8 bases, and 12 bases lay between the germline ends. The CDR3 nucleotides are TGTGCCAGCAGCTTAAAACCCAGCCTTGGGGAGCTGTTTTTT. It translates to CASSLKPSLGELFF.

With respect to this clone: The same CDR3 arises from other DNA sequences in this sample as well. CDR3 protein: CASSLGRAYEQYF. CDR3 DNA sequence: TGTGCCAGCAGCCTAGGACGGGCCTACGAGCAGTACTTC. This chain connects TRBV5-4 to TRBJ2-7; D unclear. Trimming shortened V by 4 bases and J by 2 bases, and 10 bases separated the two germline ends. Germline lookup yields CDR1 SGHNT and CDR2 YYREEE (reference sequence). The CDR3 extends over 13 amino acids.

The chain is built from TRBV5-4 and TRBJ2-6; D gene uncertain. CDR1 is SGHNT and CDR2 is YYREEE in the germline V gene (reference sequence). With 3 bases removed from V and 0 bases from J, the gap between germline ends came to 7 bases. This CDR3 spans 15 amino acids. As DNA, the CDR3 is TGTGCCAGCAGCTATCAAGGCTCTGGGGCCAACGTCCTGACTTTC. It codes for CASSYQGSGANVLTF. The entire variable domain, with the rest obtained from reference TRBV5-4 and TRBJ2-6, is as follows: ETGVTQSPTHLIKTRGQQVTLRCSSQSGHNTVSWYQQALGQGPQFIFQYYREEENGRGNFPPRFSGLQFPNYSSELNVNALELDDSALYLCASSYQGSGANVLTFGAGSRLTVL.

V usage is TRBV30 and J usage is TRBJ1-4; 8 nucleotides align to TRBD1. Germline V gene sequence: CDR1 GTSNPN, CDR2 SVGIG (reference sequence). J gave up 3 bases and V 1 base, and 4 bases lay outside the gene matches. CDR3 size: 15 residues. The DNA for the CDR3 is TGTGCCTGGAGTGGAGGGACAGGCTCTAATGAAAAACTGTTTTTT. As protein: CAWSGGTGSNEKLFF.

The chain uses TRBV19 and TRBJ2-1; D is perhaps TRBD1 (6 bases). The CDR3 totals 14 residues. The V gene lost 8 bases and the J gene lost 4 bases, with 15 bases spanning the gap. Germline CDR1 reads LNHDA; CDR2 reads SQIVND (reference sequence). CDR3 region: CASSRTGTYNEQFF. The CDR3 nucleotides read TGTGCCAGTTCGCGAACAGGGACATACAATGAGCAGTTCTTC.

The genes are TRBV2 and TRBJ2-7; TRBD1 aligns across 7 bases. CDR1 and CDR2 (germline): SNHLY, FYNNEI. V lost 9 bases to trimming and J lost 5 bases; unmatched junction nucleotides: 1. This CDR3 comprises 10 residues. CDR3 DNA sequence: TGTGCCAGAACAGGGGACGAGCAGTACTTC. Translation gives CARTGDEQYF.

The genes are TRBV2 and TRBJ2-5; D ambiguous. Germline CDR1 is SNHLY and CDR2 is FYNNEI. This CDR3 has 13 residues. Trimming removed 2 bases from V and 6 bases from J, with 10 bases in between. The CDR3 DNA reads TGTGCCAGCAGTGAAACCGCTGCGAAGACCCAGTACTTC. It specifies CASSETAAKTQYF.

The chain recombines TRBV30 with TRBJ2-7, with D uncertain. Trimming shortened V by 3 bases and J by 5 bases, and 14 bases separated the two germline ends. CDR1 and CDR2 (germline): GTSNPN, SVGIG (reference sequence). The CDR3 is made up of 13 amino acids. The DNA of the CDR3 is TGTGCCTGGAGCACCCGAATTAGGGACGAGCAGTACTTC. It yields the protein CAWSTRIRDEQYF.

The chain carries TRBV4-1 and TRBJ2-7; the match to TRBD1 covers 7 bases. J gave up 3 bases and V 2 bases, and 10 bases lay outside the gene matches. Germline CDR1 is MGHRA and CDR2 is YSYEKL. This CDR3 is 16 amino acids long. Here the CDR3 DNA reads TGCGCCAGCAGCCAATTGGGGCCTACAGGGGTCTACGAGCAGTACTTC. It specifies CASSQLGPTGVYEQYF.

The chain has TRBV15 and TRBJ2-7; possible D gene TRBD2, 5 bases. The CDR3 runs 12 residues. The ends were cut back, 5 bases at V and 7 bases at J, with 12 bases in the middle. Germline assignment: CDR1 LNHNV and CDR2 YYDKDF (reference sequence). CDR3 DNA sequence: TGTGCCACCAGCGTTGGTGGAGGTGAGCAGTACTTC. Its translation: CATSVGGGEQYF.